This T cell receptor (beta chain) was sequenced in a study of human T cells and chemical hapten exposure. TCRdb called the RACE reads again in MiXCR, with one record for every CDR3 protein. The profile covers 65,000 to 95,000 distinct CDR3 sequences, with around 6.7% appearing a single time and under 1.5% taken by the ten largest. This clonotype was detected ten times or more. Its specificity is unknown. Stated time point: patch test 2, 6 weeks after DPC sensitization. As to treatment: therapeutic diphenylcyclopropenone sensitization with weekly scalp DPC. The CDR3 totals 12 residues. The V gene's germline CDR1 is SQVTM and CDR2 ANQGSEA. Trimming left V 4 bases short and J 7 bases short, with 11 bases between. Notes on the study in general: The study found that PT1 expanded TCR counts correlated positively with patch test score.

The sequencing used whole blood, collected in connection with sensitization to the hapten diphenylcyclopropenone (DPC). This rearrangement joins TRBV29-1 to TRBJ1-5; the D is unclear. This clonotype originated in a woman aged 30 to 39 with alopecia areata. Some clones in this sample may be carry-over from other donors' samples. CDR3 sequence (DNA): TGCAGCGTTGGCGGCCTCGACCAGCCCCAGCATTTT. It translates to CSVGGLDQPQHF.